These 15 T cell receptor beta chains came from one sample sequenced in a study of blood T cell repertoires in COVID-19. This table comes from immunoSEQ multiplex PCR, and its TCRdb copy is limited to in-frame clones, with some not included. The sample has some 58,000 clones; roughly three quarters are singletons. Material: peripheral blood. These receptor sequences come from a human donor in a cohort sampled during active COVID-19.

The rearrangement joins TRBV18 to TRBJ2-1; no firm D call. Germline CDR1 is KGHSH and CDR2 is LQKENI. V lost 7 bases and J 0 bases, leaving 10 bases between the germline ends. This CDR3 region has 14 residues. The CDR3 sequence is CASYSSLSYNEQFF. The CDR3 nucleotides are TGTGCCAGCTACAGCTCCCTCTCCTACAATGAGCAGTTCTTC.

This rearrangement joins TRBV7-9 to TRBJ2-2; TRBD1 is a possible D gene (6 bases). Germline CDR1 SEHNR, CDR2 FQNEAQ (reference sequence). The CDR3 is 14 amino acids. V dropped 6 bases and J dropped 1 base, with 9 bases sitting between them. CDR3 coding DNA: TGTGCCAGCAGTTTGACAGGGAACACCGGGGAGCTGTTTTTT. Protein: CASSLTGNTGELFF.

In this sample, this clone turned up many times. The chain uses TRBV7-9 and TRBJ2-5; the match to TRBD1 covers 7 bases. The CDR3 runs to 13 residues. Unmatched junction bases numbered 4, after V lost 5 bases and J lost 4 bases. Germline lookup yields CDR1 SEHNR and CDR2 FQNEAQ (reference sequence). The DNA of the CDR3 is TGTGCCAGCAGCCCACAGGGGAGAGAGACCCAGTACTTC. Translation gives CASSPQGRETQYF.

V is TRBV5-4 and J is TRBJ1-1; no definite D call. The CDR3 is 12 residues long. The germline CDR1 and CDR2 sequences are SGHNT and YYREEE (reference sequence). Trimming pared 3 bases from V and 4 bases from J, leaving 7 bases between. The CDR3 loop reads CASSSPGTEAFF. The CDR3 nucleotides read TGTGCCAGCAGCTCCCCGGGCACTGAAGCTTTCTTT.

A few counts support this clone. The rearrangement joins TRBV6-6 to TRBJ1-3, with 8 positions matching TRBD1. Trimming removed 11 bases from V and 1 base from J; junction bases left unmatched: 7. The CDR3 length is 14 residues. Germline CDR1 and CDR2: MNHNY and SVGAGI (reference sequence). CDR3 DNA: TGTGCCGTCCGGGACAGGTCTTCTGGAAACACCATATATTTT. Encoded protein: CAVRDRSSGNTIYF.

The V call is TRBV4-3, the J call TRBJ1-2; D remains ambiguous. Trimming left V 0 bases short and J 5 bases short, with 13 bases between. Germline CDR1 reads LGHNA; CDR2 reads YSLEER. The CDR3 loop spans 15 amino acids. CDR3 sequence (DNA): TGCGCCAGCAGCCAAGAACGGACTACATTTTATGGCTACACCTTC. This codes for CASSQERTTFYGYTF.

The chain couples TRBV19 to TRBJ1-4; D gene ambiguous. This CDR3 region has 13 residues. V was cut by 9 bases and J by 8 bases, with 16 bases left in between. CDR1 is LNHDA and CDR2 is SQIVND in the germline V gene (reference sequence). The chain's CDR3 is CASSLWEYEKLFF. The CDR3 region has the DNA TGTGCCAGCTCCCTGTGGGAGTACGAAAAACTGTTTTTT.

The chain is built from TRBV2 and TRBJ2-4, with no clear D. Trimming removed 6 bases from V and 0 bases from J, with 3 bases in between. The CDR3 consists of 12 residues. The V gene's germline CDR1 is SNHLY and CDR2 FYNNEI. The CDR3 here is CASSRAKNIQYF. DNA of the CDR3: TGTGCCAGCAGCAGAGCCAAAAACATTCAGTACTTC.

This chain connects TRBV2 to TRBJ1-4, with D possibly matching TRBD1 (5 bases). CDR1 and CDR2 from the germline V gene are SNHLY and FYNNEI. The CDR3 contains 13 residues. V was shortened by 7 bases and J by 3 bases, with 9 bases between the two germline ends. The CDR3 reads CASIRGSNEKLFF. CDR3 DNA: TGTGCCAGCATTCGGGGGTCTAATGAAAAACTGTTTTTT.

J is TRBJ2-7 and V is TRBV11-2; D perhaps matches TRBD2 (5 bases). The CDR3 covers 16 residues. The germline V and J ends were trimmed by 1 base and 1 base, with 14 bases remaining between them. Germline V CDR1 and CDR2: SGHAT, FQNNGV. The CDR3 is CASSLGGPEGSYEQYF. CDR3 nucleotide sequence: TGTGCCAGCAGCTTAGGAGGCCCAGAGGGTTCCTACGAGCAGTACTTC.

This clone turned up a few times. The chain recombines TRBV5-4 with TRBJ1-6; D gene unclear. V was cut by 7 bases and J by 0 bases, with 17 bases left in between. Germline V gene lookup returns CDR1 SGHNT and CDR2 YYREEE (reference sequence). The CDR3 extends over 17 amino acids. CDR3 sequence: CASSPGGVSSYNSPLHF. The CDR3 nucleotides read TGTGCCAGCTCCCCTGGCGGCGTCAGCTCCTATAATTCACCCCTCCACTTT. Based on the CDR3 plus reference TRBV5-4 and TRBJ1-6, the full variable domain is ETGVTQSPTHLIKTRGQQVTLRCSSQSGHNTVSWYQQALGQGPQFIFQYYREEENGRGNFPPRFSGLQFPNYSSELNVNALELDDSALYLCASSPGGVSSYNSPLHFGNGTRLTVT.

V usage is TRBV7-2 and J usage is TRBJ1-1; D is possibly TRBD1 (5 bases). Germline values: CDR1 SGHTA, CDR2 FQGNSA. The CDR3 is 16 amino acids. Trimming removed 4 bases at V and 0 bases at J, with 15 bases between. CDR3: CASSSGQGPMNTEAFF. The DNA for the CDR3 is TGTGCCAGCAGCTCCGGGCAGGGCCCTATGAACACTGAAGCTTTCTTT.

The V and J genes are TRBV18 and TRBJ2-5; perhaps TRBD2 as D (6 bases). The CDR3 is 15 amino acids. CDR1 KGHSH and CDR2 LQKENI come from the germline V gene. The germline V and J ends were trimmed by 3 bases and 0 bases, with 11 bases remaining between them. In nucleotides, the CDR3 is TGTGCCAGCTCACCGTTTGGGGGGAACCAAGAGACCCAGTACTTC. It is translated as CASSPFGGNQETQYF. The full variable domain, in which reference TRBV18 and TRBJ2-5 provide the parts outside the CDR3, is NAGVMQNPRHLVRRRGQEARLRCSPMKGHSHVYWYRQLPEEGLKFMVYLQKENIIDESGMPKERFSAEFPKEGPSILRIQQVVRGDSAAYFCASSPFGGNQETQYFGPGTRLLVL.

The chain links TRBV15 to TRBJ2-2, with D tentatively TRBD1 (6 bases). The CDR3 sequence is 14 residues long. Trimming shortened V by 3 bases and J by 6 bases, and 11 bases separated the two germline ends. Germline-derived CDR1 and CDR2 are LNHNV and YYDKDF (reference sequence). CDR3 nucleotides: TGTGCCACCAGCAGTGCAGGGGTCGCCGGGGAGCTGTTTTTT. Encoded protein: CATSSAGVAGELFF.

This chain joins TRBV29-1 and TRBJ1-2; no reliable D call. CDR1 is SQVTM and CDR2 is ANQGSEA in the germline V gene. The CDR3 totals 11 residues. With 5 bases removed from V and 8 bases from J, the gap between germline ends came to 12 bases. CDR3 coding DNA: TGCAGCGTTCTCAGCGGACGAGGCTACACCTTC. Translated, it gives CSVLSGRGYTF.